The 20 T cell receptor beta chains below come from one sample, sequenced in a study of cytomegalovirus exposure and HLA in healthy donors. PCR used 60 Vbeta primers and 13 Jbeta primers. Sequencing was performed with immunoSEQ multiplex PCR; in TCRdb, only in-frame clones are kept and a portion is missing. The sample lists roughly 170,000 clones, roughly 70% occurring once. Sequences were obtained from PBMCs. Every receptor here comes from a girl between 5 and 17 years old in good health and CMV-seronegative.

The gene calls are TRBV9 and TRBJ2-1, with 8 bases that match TRBD2. With 0 bases clipped from V and 5 bases from J, the junction kept 7 bases outside the gene matches. The CDR3 is made up of 16 amino acids. CDR1 is SGDLS and CDR2 is YYNGEE in the germline V gene. This CDR3 is CASSVGGSGVNNEQFF. The CDR3 DNA follows: TGTGCCAGCAGCGTAGGGGGTAGCGGGGTAAACAATGAGCAGTTCTTC.

The genes are TRBV7-8 and TRBJ2-3; 8 bases agree with TRBD2. V lost 4 bases, J lost 4 bases, and 7 bases stayed unmatched. The germline V gene has CDR1 SGHVS and CDR2 FQNEAQ. The CDR3 extends over 15 amino acids. The CDR3 sequence: CASSSSGLVSDTQYF. CDR3 sequence (DNA): TGTGCCAGCAGCTCCTCGGGACTAGTTTCAGATACGCAGTATTTT. The full variable domain, rest sourced from reference TRBV7-8 and TRBJ2-3, is GAGVSQSPRYKVAKRGQDVALRCDPISGHVSLFWYQQALGQGPEFLTYFQNEAQLDKSGLPSDRFFAERPEGSVSTLKIQRTQQEDSAVYLCASSSSGLVSDTQYFGPGTRLTVL.

The V gene is TRBV5-1, the J gene TRBJ1-1; TRBD1 might be the D (5 bases). Germline CDR1 is SGHRS and CDR2 is YFSETQ. The length of the CDR3 is 13 residues. Trimming left V 4 bases short and J 0 bases short, with 7 bases between. CDR3 nucleotides: TGCGCCAGCAGCATCAGGGTGAACACTGAAGCTTTCTTT. This translates into CASSIRVNTEAFF.

CDR3: CSVADIDNYGYTF. The CDR3 nucleotides read TGCAGCGTTGCCGACATCGATAACTATGGCTACACCTTC. The chain is built from TRBV29-1 and TRBJ1-2; D remains unclear. V was trimmed by 4 bases and J by 1 base, leaving 10 bases between them. The germline V gene has CDR1 SQVTM and CDR2 ANQGSEA. The CDR3 length is 13 residues.

This chain connects TRBV21-1 to TRBJ1-5. TRBV21-1 is flagged as a pseudogene. This CDR3 is built from 16 residues. The CDR3: CASSKGLKIGNQPQHF. The CDR3 bases are TGTGCCAGCAGCAAAGGCCTGAAGATAGGCAATCAGCCCCAGCATTTT.

This clone was seen more than once but under ten times. This sequence joins TRBV2 and TRBJ2-1; weak D call: TRBD2 (6 bases). Germline V gives CDR1 SNHLY, CDR2 FYNNEI. V lost 1 base to trimming and J lost 4 bases, with 8 bases between them. This CDR3 region has 14 residues. In nucleotides, the CDR3 is TGTGCCAGCAGTGAAGGGGGGGTATACAATGAGCAGTTCTTC. This encodes CASSEGGVYNEQFF.

V and J are TRBV2 and TRBJ2-7; possible D gene TRBD2, 6 bases. V lost 3 bases and J lost 12, with 15 bases in between. This CDR3 spans 12 amino acids. Germline-derived CDR1 and CDR2 are SNHLY and FYNNEI. This chain's CDR3 is CASSESRGDLYF. Written as DNA, the CDR3 is TGTGCCAGCAGTGAGTCTCGCGGGGATCTGTACTTC.

This clone was seen only a few times. The V gene is TRBV6-5, the J gene TRBJ2-1; D remains unclear. Per the germline V gene, CDR1 is MNHEY and CDR2 is SVGAGI. Trimming removed 0 bases at V and 4 bases at J, with 7 bases between. The CDR3 sequence is 14 residues long. The CDR3 sequence: CASSYSAGYNEQFF. The CDR3 DNA sequence: TGTGCCAGCAGTTACTCTGCCGGTTACAATGAGCAGTTCTTC.

This clone was counted only a few times. The CDR3 nucleotides are TGTGCCAGCAGTAGAGAACGGGACACTGAAGCTTTCTTT. It translates to CASSRERDTEAFF. The chain is built from TRBV2 and TRBJ1-1; D ambiguous. This CDR3 has 13 amino acids. Germline-derived CDR1 and CDR2 are SNHLY and FYNNEI. Trimming left V 5 bases short and J 3 bases short, with 10 bases between.

This clone was seen once. The chain employs TRBV20-1 and TRBJ1-1; a possible D gene is TRBD1 (6 bases). Looked up from germline, CDR1 is DFQATT and CDR2 is SNEGSKA (reference sequence). The CDR3 length is 11 residues. V dropped 5 bases and J dropped 6 bases, with 10 bases sitting between them. The CDR3 sequence is CSAWGGSEAFF. As DNA, the CDR3 is TGCAGTGCTTGGGGGGGCTCTGAAGCTTTCTTT.

The chain carries TRBV6-1 and TRBJ1-4, with D maybe TRBD1 (6 bases). The CDR3 has 15 residues. Germline-derived CDR1 and CDR2 are MNHNS and SASEGT. The V and J ends lost 6 bases and 4 bases respectively, with 15 bases between them. The CDR3 nucleotides read TGTGCCAGCAGGGGTGGGGGGGCGGTTAATGAAAAACTGTTTTTT. Protein sequence: CASRGGGAVNEKLFF.

This chain uses TRBV6-6 with TRBJ2-4; 8 positions agree with TRBD1. CDR3 size: 16 residues. The J segment lost 0 bases and the V segment lost 2 bases, leaving 3 bases of the junction unmatched. Germline V CDR1 and CDR2: MNHNY, SVGAGI (reference sequence). CDR3 sequence: CASSYGTGLAKNIQYF. Written as DNA, the CDR3 is TGTGCCAGCAGTTACGGGACAGGATTAGCCAAAAACATTCAGTACTTC.

The chain uses TRBV5-1 and TRBJ2-5, with 14 bases that match TRBD2. V lost 4 bases to trimming and J lost 5 bases; unmatched junction nucleotides: 7. This CDR3 is built from 16 residues. Germline V lookup: CDR1 SGHRS, CDR2 YFSETQ. The CDR3 loop is CASSTWTSGGHETQYF. As DNA, the CDR3 is TGCGCCAGCAGCACTTGGACTAGCGGGGGGCACGAGACCCAGTACTTC.

In regard to this clone: Mismatch with germline at one junction end may stem from a read error. DNA of the CDR3: TGTGCTAGCAGCCCCCCCGAGGGGACCCAGTACTTC. Translated: CASSPPEGTQYF. The chain employs TRBV7-7 and TRBJ2-5; D may be TRBD2 (5 bases). Looked up from germline, CDR1 is SSHAT and CDR2 is FNYEAQ (reference sequence). The CDR3 has 12 amino acids.

This clone showed up just once. The chain links TRBV7-9 to TRBJ2-2; TRBD2 agrees at 8 bases. CDR3 size: 17 residues. After removal of 4 bases from V and 1 base from J, the junction contained 8 bases not matched to a gene. In germline, CDR1 is SEHNR, CDR2 FQNEAQ (reference sequence). The CDR3 sequence is CASSYPLLAGNTGELFF. CDR3 bases: TGTGCCAGCAGCTATCCCCTCCTAGCGGGGAACACCGGGGAGCTGTTTTTT.

This chain uses TRBV15 with TRBJ2-7; tentatively, D is TRBD1 (6 bases). Germline V gene data show CDR1 as LNHNV and CDR2 as YYDKDF (reference sequence). The CDR3 is made up of 11 amino acids. V was cut by 8 bases and J by 7 bases, with 12 bases left in between. This chain's CDR3 is CATHSGVEQYF. The CDR3 region has the DNA TGTGCCACCCACTCAGGGGTTGAGCAGTACTTC.

The chain couples TRBV6-6 to TRBJ1-1; 7 bases are a match to TRBD1. The V and J ends lost 3 bases and 4 bases, in that order; junction bases with no gene match: 8. This CDR3 spans 15 amino acids. Germline CDR1 is MNHNY and CDR2 is SVGAGI (reference sequence). This CDR3 reads CASSYLGGSFTEAFF. CDR3 DNA: TGTGCCAGCAGTTATTTAGGGGGCAGTTTCACTGAAGCTTTCTTT.

The chain recombines TRBV6-8 with TRBJ1-6, with a possible D match to TRBD1 (5 bases). Trimming pared 9 bases from V and 12 bases from J, leaving 27 bases between. CDR3 length equals 16 residues. The germline CDR1 and CDR2 sequences are MNHGY and SAAAGT. The DNA for the CDR3 is TGTGCCAGGGCGACCCTCCTTCTGGGGCACCCCCTACCCCTCCACTTT. Its protein is CARATLLLGHPLPLHF.

In this sample, this clone turned up a few times. The CDR3 coding sequence is TGCGCCAGCAGCCAAGTCGGCATTAGACAGGGGGCAGGGGCCTCCTACGAGCAGTACTTC. It encodes CASSQVGIRQGAGASYEQYF. V gene TRBV4-1 combines with J gene TRBJ2-7, with 10 bases fitting TRBD1. The CDR3 loop spans 20 amino acids. The trim removed 1 base at V and 0 bases at J, leaving 15 bases unmatched. Germline V gene data show CDR1 as MGHRA and CDR2 as YSYEKL.

The J gene is TRBJ1-2, the V gene TRBV19; D call uncertain. CDR1 LNHDA and CDR2 SQIVND come from the germline V gene (reference sequence). This CDR3 is built from 12 residues. Trimming pared 7 bases from V and 2 bases from J, leaving 8 bases between. The DNA for the CDR3 is TGTGCCAGTAACAGCCTAAACTATGGCTACACCTTC. Translation gives CASNSLNYGYTF.